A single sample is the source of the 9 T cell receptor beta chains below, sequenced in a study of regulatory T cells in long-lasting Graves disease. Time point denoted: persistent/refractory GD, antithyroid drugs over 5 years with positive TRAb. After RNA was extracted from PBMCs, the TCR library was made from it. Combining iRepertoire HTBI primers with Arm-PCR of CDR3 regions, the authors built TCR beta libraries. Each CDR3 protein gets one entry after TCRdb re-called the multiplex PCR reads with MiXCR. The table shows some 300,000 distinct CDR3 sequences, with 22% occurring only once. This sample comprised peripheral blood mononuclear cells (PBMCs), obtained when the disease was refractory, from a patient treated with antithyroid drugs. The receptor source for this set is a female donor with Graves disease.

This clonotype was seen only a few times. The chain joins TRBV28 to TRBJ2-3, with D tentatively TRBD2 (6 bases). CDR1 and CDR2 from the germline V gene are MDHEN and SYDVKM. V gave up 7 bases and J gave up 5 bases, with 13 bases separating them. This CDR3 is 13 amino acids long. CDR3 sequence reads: CASTLPGRDTQYF. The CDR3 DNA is TGTGCCAGCACCCTACCCGGGAGAGATACGCAGTATTTT.

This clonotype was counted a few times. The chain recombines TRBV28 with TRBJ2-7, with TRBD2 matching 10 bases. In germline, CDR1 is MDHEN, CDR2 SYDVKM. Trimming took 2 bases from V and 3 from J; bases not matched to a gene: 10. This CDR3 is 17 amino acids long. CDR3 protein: CASSLPSGSPGVYEQYF. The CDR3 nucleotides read TGTGCCAGCAGTTTACCTAGCGGGAGCCCAGGGGTCTACGAGCAGTACTTC.

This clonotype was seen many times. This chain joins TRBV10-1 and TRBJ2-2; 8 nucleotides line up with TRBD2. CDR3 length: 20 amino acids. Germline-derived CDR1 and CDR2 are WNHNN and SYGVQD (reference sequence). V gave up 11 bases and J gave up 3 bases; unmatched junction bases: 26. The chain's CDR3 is CAGSTASGRNPTFYTGELFF. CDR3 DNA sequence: TGCGCCGGCTCCACGGCCAGCGGGAGAAACCCAACGTTCTACACCGGGGAGCTGTTTTTT.

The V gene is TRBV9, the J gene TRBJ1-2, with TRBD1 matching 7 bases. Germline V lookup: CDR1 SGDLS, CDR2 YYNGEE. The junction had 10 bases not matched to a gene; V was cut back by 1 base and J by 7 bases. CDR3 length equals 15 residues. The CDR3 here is CASSVQDRDLRGYTF. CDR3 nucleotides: TGTGCCAGCAGCGTACAAGACAGGGATCTTCGTGGCTACACCTTC.

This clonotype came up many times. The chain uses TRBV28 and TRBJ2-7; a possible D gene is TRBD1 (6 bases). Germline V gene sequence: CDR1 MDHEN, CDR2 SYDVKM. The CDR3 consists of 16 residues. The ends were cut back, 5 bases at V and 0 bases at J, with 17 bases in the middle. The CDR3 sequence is CASSPPPQGISYEQYF. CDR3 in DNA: TGTGCCAGCAGTCCACCCCCCCAGGGGATCTCCTACGAGCAGTACTTC.

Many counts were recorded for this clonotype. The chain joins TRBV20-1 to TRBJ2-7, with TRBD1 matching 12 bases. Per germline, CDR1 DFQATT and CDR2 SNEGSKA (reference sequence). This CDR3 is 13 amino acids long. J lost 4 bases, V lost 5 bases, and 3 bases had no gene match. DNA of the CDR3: TGCAGTGCTTCGGGACAGGGGGCTTACGAGCAGTACTTC. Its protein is CSASGQGAYEQYF.

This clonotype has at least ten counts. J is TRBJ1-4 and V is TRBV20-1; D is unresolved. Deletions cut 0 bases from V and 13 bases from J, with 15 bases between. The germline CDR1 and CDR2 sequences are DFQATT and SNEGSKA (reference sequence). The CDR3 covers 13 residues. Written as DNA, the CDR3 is TGCAGTGCTAGAGATTTCAAGGGATTGGGACTGTTTTTT. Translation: CSARDFKGLGLFF.

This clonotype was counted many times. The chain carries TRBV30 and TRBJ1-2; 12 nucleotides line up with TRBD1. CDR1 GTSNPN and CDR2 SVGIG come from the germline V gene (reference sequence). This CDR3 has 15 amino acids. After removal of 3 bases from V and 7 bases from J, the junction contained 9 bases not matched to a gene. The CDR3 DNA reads TGTGCCTGGAGGGGGACAGGGGGCAATGTGGGTGGCTACACCTTC. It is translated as CAWRGTGGNVGGYTF.

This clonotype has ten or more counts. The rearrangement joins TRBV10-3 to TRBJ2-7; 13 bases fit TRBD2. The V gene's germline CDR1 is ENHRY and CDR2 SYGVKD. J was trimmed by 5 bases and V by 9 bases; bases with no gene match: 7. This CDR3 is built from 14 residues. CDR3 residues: CAIHGTSGTDEQYF. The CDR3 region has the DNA TGTGCCATTCACGGGACTAGCGGGACCGACGAGCAGTACTTC.